One sample yielded the 31 T cell receptor beta chains listed below, sequenced in a study of cytomegalovirus exposure and HLA in healthy donors. The study ran its PCR with 60 Vbeta and 13 Jbeta primers. Sequencing used immunoSEQ multiplex PCR; TCRdb keeps in-frame clones, though not all of them. Among nearly 110,000 clones listed, roughly 77% were seen once. Specimen: PBMCs. These receptors were collected from a man in his forties or fifties in good health and CMV-seronegative.

The table lists this clone with a few counts. The chain combines TRBV11-1 with TRBJ2-1, with TRBD2 as a possible D gene (6 bases). The CDR3 loop spans 15 amino acids. Germline V gives CDR1 SGHAT, CDR2 FQDESV (reference sequence). Trimming stripped 4 bases from V and 4 bases from J, with 14 bases between. The CDR3 is CASSSAGILYNEQFF. Here the CDR3 DNA reads TGTGCCAGCAGCTCCGCGGGAATACTTTACAATGAGCAGTTCTTC.

The chain is built from TRBV6-1 and TRBJ2-5, with D possibly TRBD1 on 6 matching bases. Trimming removed 7 bases from V and 1 base from J, with 13 bases in between. CDR3 length: 14 residues. Per the germline V gene, CDR1 is MNHNS and CDR2 is SASEGT. The CDR3 is CASNPGTTQETQYF. The CDR3 DNA is TGTGCCAGCAACCCCGGGACAACCCAAGAGACCCAGTACTTC.

V is TRBV5-5 and J is TRBJ1-2; 8 nucleotides match TRBD1. The CDR3 loop spans 14 amino acids. Germline values: CDR1 SGHKS, CDR2 YYEKEE (reference sequence). V shed 5 bases, J shed 3 bases, and the junction held 6 bases outside the gene matches. The CDR3 DNA follows: TGTGCCAGCAGTGTAGACAGGGGCGACTATGGCTACACCTTC. It is translated as CASSVDRGDYGYTF.

In this sample, this clone turned up a few times. DNA for the CDR3: TGTGCCAGCGGGCGTGGGCAGGGGGCTGAAAATGAGCAGTTCTTC. Amino acid sequence: CASGRGQGAENEQFF. This chain connects TRBV2 to TRBJ2-1; TRBD1 matches at 8 bases. V gave up 8 bases and J gave up 7 bases; unmatched junction bases: 13. CDR3 length equals 15 residues. Germline CDR1 reads SNHLY; CDR2 reads FYNNEI.

The chain carries TRBV9 and TRBJ2-5; 8 bases are a match to TRBD1. The CDR3 sequence is 15 residues long. CDR1 and CDR2 from the germline V gene are SGDLS and YYNGEE. V dropped 0 bases and J dropped 4; count of bases not matched to a gene: 5. This chain's CDR3 is CASSVGGQARETQYF. CDR3 sequence (DNA): TGTGCCAGCAGCGTAGGGGGACAGGCGAGAGAGACCCAGTACTTC.

Written as DNA, the CDR3 is TGTGCCAGTAGTCAAAGGGACAGGGGAATCGCTCAGCCCCAGCATTTT. This gives the protein CASSQRDRGIAQPQHF. This rearrangement joins TRBV19 to TRBJ1-5, with 10 nucleotides matching TRBD1. J lost 6 bases, V lost 5 bases, and 10 bases had no gene match. The CDR3 has 16 residues. Germline V gene sequence: CDR1 LNHDA, CDR2 SQIVND (reference sequence). Looking up the rest from reference TRBV19 and TRBJ1-5 gives the full variable domain: DGGITQSPKYLFRKEGQNVTLSCEQNLNHDAMYWYRQDPGQGLRLIYYSQIVNDFQKGDIAEGYSVSREKKESFPLTVTSAQKNPTAFYLCASSQRDRGIAQPQHFGDGTRLSIL.

The rearrangement joins TRBV18 to TRBJ1-6; 8 bases fit TRBD1. There are 17 residues in the CDR3. The germline gives CDR1 KGHSH, CDR2 LQKENI. V trimming: 2 bases; J trimming: 2 bases; junction bases outside the gene matches: 5. This CDR3 reads CASSPIPGQAYNSPLHF. In nucleotides, the CDR3 is TGTGCCAGCTCACCAATACCGGGACAGGCCTATAATTCACCCCTCCACTTT.

J is TRBJ2-3 and V is TRBV5-1; D perhaps matches TRBD2 (6 bases). The CDR3 runs to 15 residues. Trimming shortened V by 0 bases and J by 4 bases, and 12 bases separated the two germline ends. Germline CDR1 and CDR2: SGHRS and YFSETQ. The CDR3 is CASSLGSPGADTQYF. The DNA for the CDR3 is TGCGCCAGCAGCTTGGGCAGCCCGGGGGCAGATACGCAGTATTTT.

The V gene is TRBV5-6, the J gene TRBJ1-1; possibly TRBD1 for D (5 bases). The CDR3 sequence is 15 residues long. The germline V gene has CDR1 SGHDT and CDR2 YYEEEE. V was clipped by 2 bases and J by 2 bases, with 13 bases between them. CDR3 in amino acids: CASSFQGLGNTEAFF. CDR3 coding DNA: TGTGCCAGCAGCTTCCAGGGACTAGGTAACACTGAAGCTTTCTTT.

There are a few counts of this clone. CDR3 in amino acids: CASSQTSGGPAGYF. CDR3 coding DNA: TGTGCCAGCAGCCAGACTAGCGGGGGCCCCGCAGGGTACTTC. The chain recombines TRBV5-6 with TRBJ2-5; TRBD2 matches 12 bases. Trimming cost V 4 bases and J 13 bases; bases outside gene matches: 11. In germline, CDR1 is SGHDT, CDR2 YYEEEE. The CDR3 spans 14 residues.

This clone has just a few counts. This sample includes further DNA sequences coding for the same CDR3. The genes are TRBV5-1 and TRBJ2-7; D not certain. CDR1 is SGHRS and CDR2 is YFSETQ in the germline V gene. The CDR3 has 12 residues. Trimming left V 2 bases short and J 3 bases short, with 6 bases between. CDR3 nucleotides: TGCGCCAGCAGCTTAGACAACTACGAGCAGTACTTC. Its protein product is CASSLDNYEQYF. The full variable domain, completed using reference TRBV5-1 and TRBJ2-7, is KAGVTQTPRYLIKTRGQQVTLSCSPISGHRSVSWYQQTPGQGLQFLFEYFSETQRNKGNFPGRFSGRQFSNSRSEMNVSTLELGDSALYLCASSLDNYEQYFGPGTRLTVT.

The V and J genes are TRBV4-2 and TRBJ2-1; 7 positions match TRBD2. Germline V CDR1 and CDR2: LGHNA, YNFKEQ. The CDR3 loop spans 15 amino acids. V trimming: 1 base; J trimming: 4 bases; junction bases outside the gene matches: 4. In nucleotides, the CDR3 is TGTGCCAGCAGCCAAGCGGGGGGTAATTACAATGAGCAGTTCTTC. This sequence encodes CASSQAGGNYNEQFF.

This chain links TRBV27 with TRBJ2-3, with TRBD1 matching 7 bases. The J segment lost 4 bases and the V segment lost 2 bases, leaving 3 bases of the junction unmatched. Per the germline V gene, CDR1 is MNHEY and CDR2 is SMNVEV (reference sequence). The CDR3 length is 14 residues. Written as DNA, the CDR3 is TGTGCCAGCAGTTTAAGGGGGCTAGCAGATACGCAGTATTTT. Translation: CASSLRGLADTQYF.

This clone turned up a few times. The chain is built from TRBV2 and TRBJ1-3; perhaps TRBD1 as D (6 bases). This CDR3 is built from 12 residues. CDR1 is SNHLY, CDR2 FYNNEI, per germline. V gave up 3 bases and J gave up 7 bases, with 7 bases separating them. The CDR3 nucleotides are TGTGCCAGCAGTGACCAGGGGAACACCATATATTTT. Its protein product is CASSDQGNTIYF.

The chain uses TRBV2 and TRBJ1-6, with 7 bases that match TRBD1. Trimming cost V 6 bases and J 9 bases; bases outside gene matches: 5. The CDR3 totals 13 residues. In germline, CDR1 is SNHLY, CDR2 FYNNEI. The CDR3 bases are TGTGCCAGCAGGACAGGGTTGGTTTCACCCCTCCACTTT. The encoded protein is CASRTGLVSPLHF.

The rearrangement links TRBV5-1 to TRBJ2-5, with D hard to call. Matching the DNA end better, TRBJ2-7 makes the J call doubtful. CDR3 length: 13 amino acids. Germline V gene lookup returns CDR1 SGHRS and CDR2 YFSETQ. The CDR3 sequence is CASSLALTSEQYF. As DNA, the CDR3 is TGCGCCAGCAGCTTGGCTCTGACCAGCGAGCAGTACTTC.

The J gene is TRBJ2-7, the V gene TRBV21-1; the table gives TRBD1 as D, unverified against the DNA. TRBV21-1 is deemed a pseudogene. The CDR3 contains 15 residues. CDR3 region: CASSTRTGRAYEQYF. CDR3 nucleotides: TGTGCCAGCAGCACCAGGACAGGGAGGGCCTACGAGCAGTACTTC.

There are a few counts of this clone. The chain joins TRBV7-7 to TRBJ2-2, with D tentatively TRBD2 (5 bases). CDR1 SSHAT and CDR2 FNYEAQ come from the germline V gene (reference sequence). The CDR3 spans 15 residues. Trimming removed 5 bases from V and 4 bases from J, with 14 bases in between. CDR3: CASSPLALSTGELFF. The CDR3 nucleotides read TGTGCCAGCAGCCCTCTAGCTTTGAGCACCGGGGAGCTGTTTTTT.

V usage is TRBV18 and J usage is TRBJ2-2, with D tentatively TRBD1 (6 bases). Trimming cost V 0 bases and J 4 bases, with 15 bases left between them. The CDR3 loop spans 17 amino acids. From germline, CDR1 is KGHSH and CDR2 LQKENI. CDR3: CASSPPGRTDFTGELFF. The CDR3 DNA reads TGTGCCAGCTCACCACCGGGACGGACAGACTTCACCGGGGAGCTGTTTTTT.

Turning to this clone: Other DNA sequences in the sample encode the same CDR3. The V and J genes are TRBV5-1 and TRBJ1-2, with 7 positions matching TRBD1. The germline gives CDR1 SGHRS, CDR2 YFSETQ. Trimming removed 0 bases from V and 7 bases from J; junction bases left unmatched: 3. This CDR3 is built from 13 residues. CDR3 DNA: TGCGCCAGCAGCTTGGGCCAGGGGGGTGGCTACACCTTC. This sequence encodes CASSLGQGGGYTF.

V is TRBV7-8 and J is TRBJ2-7; D gene ambiguous. Between the trimmed V and J ends, which lost 5 bases and 2 bases, there was a span of 7 bases. The CDR3 has 12 amino acids. Germline lookup yields CDR1 SGHVS and CDR2 FQNEAQ. CDR3 DNA sequence: TGTGCCAGCAGCGCGGTAACCTACGAGCAGTACTTC. Protein sequence: CASSAVTYEQYF.

This clone was detected once. The chain has TRBV7-9 and TRBJ1-2, with D maybe TRBD1 (5 bases). V lost 1 base and J 6 bases, leaving 15 bases between the germline ends. The germline V gene has CDR1 SEHNR and CDR2 FQNEAQ (reference sequence). The CDR3 covers 15 residues. For the CDR3, the DNA is TGTGCCAGCAGCTTAGAGCCAGGGATCATTGATGGCTACACCTTC. Amino acids: CASSLEPGIIDGYTF.

V and J are TRBV6-6 and TRBJ2-2; 8 bases are a match to TRBD2. Germline trimming cut 5 bases from V and 5 bases from J; bases unmatched to any gene: 4. The germline CDR1 and CDR2 sequences are MNHNY and SVGAGI (reference sequence). The CDR3 length is 14 residues. The CDR3 DNA follows: TGTGCCAGCAGTCACGGGGGGGGGACCGGGGAGCTGTTTTTT. Translated, it gives CASSHGGGTGELFF.

The chain employs TRBV7-3 and TRBJ2-6; D is unclear. The V gene lost 1 base and the J gene lost 0 bases, with 4 bases spanning the gap. Germline assignment: CDR1 SGHTA and CDR2 FQGTGA. The CDR3 sequence is 15 residues long. The CDR3 loop reads CASSLMSSGANVLTF. Here the CDR3 DNA reads TGTGCCAGCAGCTTAATGAGCTCTGGGGCCAACGTCCTGACTTTC. Full variable domain (outside the CDR3, taken from reference TRBV7-3 and TRBJ2-6): GAGVSQTPSNKVTEKGKYVELRCDPISGHTALYWYRQSLGQGPEFLIYFQGTGAADDSGLPNDRFFAVRPEGSVSTLKIQRTERGDSAVYLCASSLMSSGANVLTFGAGSRLTVL.

For this clone: Relative to the germline gene, one junction end is altered; a read error may explain this. The sample has other DNA sequences that encode this CDR3 too. Written as DNA, the CDR3 is TGCGCCAGCAGCCAAGAGCGGACAGGAGGCGAGCAGTACTTT. Protein: CASSQERTGGEQYF. This chain joins TRBV4-1 and TRBJ2-7, with 7 bases matching TRBD1. There are 14 residues in the CDR3. Looked up from germline, CDR1 is MGHRA and CDR2 is YSYEKL.

The chain employs TRBV19 and TRBJ1-2, with D perhaps matching TRBD1 (5 bases). The CDR3 has 13 amino acids. In germline, CDR1 is LNHDA, CDR2 SQIVND (reference sequence). V was cut by 3 bases and J by 5 bases, with 10 bases left in between. CDR3 coding DNA: TGTGCCAGTAGTATTGGGGCAGGGTATGGCTACACCTTC. As protein: CASSIGAGYGYTF. The variable domain in full, with the rest retrieved from reference TRBV19 and TRBJ1-2, is DGGITQSPKYLFRKEGQNVTLSCEQNLNHDAMYWYRQDPGQGLRLIYYSQIVNDFQKGDIAEGYSVSREKKESFPLTVTSAQKNPTAFYLCASSIGAGYGYTFGSGTRLTVV.

The chain joins TRBV13 to TRBJ2-5, with 11 bases identical to TRBD2. The CDR3 runs 15 residues. The junction had 4 bases not matched to a gene; V was cut back by 4 bases and J by 3 bases. Germline CDR1 PRHDT, CDR2 FYEKMQ (reference sequence). CDR3 DNA: TGTGCCAGCAGCTCGCGGGGACTAGCGGAAGAGACCCAGTACTTC. It specifies CASSSRGLAEETQYF.

This chain links TRBV2 with TRBJ2-7; D may be TRBD1 (6 bases). Germline values: CDR1 SNHLY, CDR2 FYNNEI. This CDR3 is built from 14 residues. V was cut by 6 bases and J by 4 bases, with 16 bases left in between. The CDR3 sequence is CASSSRDKRYEQYF. CDR3 DNA: TGTGCCAGCAGCTCGAGGGACAAACGATACGAGCAGTACTTC.

The CDR3 here is CASKQGSYNEQFF. The CDR3 nucleotides read TGTGCCAGCAAACAGGGGTCCTACAATGAGCAGTTCTTC. The chain has TRBV13 and TRBJ2-1; 7 bases line up with TRBD1. Germline values: CDR1 PRHDT, CDR2 FYEKMQ (reference sequence). The CDR3 runs to 13 residues. Trimming cost V 7 bases and J 1 base; bases outside gene matches: 1.

J is TRBJ1-1 and V is TRBV6-6, with TRBD1 identical over 8 bases. Unmatched junction bases numbered 5, after V lost 6 bases and J lost 2 bases. Looked up from germline, CDR1 is MNHNY and CDR2 is SVGAGI (reference sequence). CDR3 length: 14 residues. CDR3 sequence reads: CASSPDRGNTEAFF. CDR3 sequence (DNA): TGTGCCAGCAGCCCCGACAGGGGAAACACTGAAGCTTTCTTT.

The V gene is TRBV27, the J gene TRBJ1-1; the match to TRBD1 covers 11 bases. Germline CDR1 reads MNHEY; CDR2 reads SMNVEV (reference sequence). CDR3 length: 17 amino acids. With V trimmed by 5 bases and J by 2 bases, 10 bases remained unmatched. The CDR3 DNA sequence: TGTGCCAGCAGTCCGATGGGACAGGGGGGGATTAACACTGAAGCTTTCTTT. Its protein product is CASSPMGQGGINTEAFF.